This T cell receptor beta chain was identified in a study of T-cell memory formation after mild COVID-19. The ends were cut back, 3 bases at V and 10 bases at J, with 9 bases in the middle. The CDR3 covers 11 residues. TCRdb used MiXCR to reprocess the 5' RACE reads, holding one entry per CDR3 protein. Of around 410,000 distinct CDR3 sequences in the sample, 20% to 25% were seen once. This clonotype was detected only a few times. Its antigen remains unknown. Notes on the study in general: Among CD4+ contracting clones, most were CM and EM, and CD8+ ones EMRA. CD4/CD8 balance held among clones contracting day 15 to 85, and later expanders leaned CD4+. Some clones that responded turned up in pre-infection memory, which suggests that cross-reactive memory joined in.

The sequencing input was PBMCs or a T cell subset sorted from them (not recorded which). The sequence was collected from an adult woman who had mild COVID-19 (a few samples of this study predate the infection). Cell type and time point are not known. This chain joins TRBV12-3 or TRBV12-4 and TRBJ1-1; D not certain. CDR3 sequence reads: CASSFGISAFF. In nucleotides, the CDR3 is TGTGCCAGCAGTTTCGGGATTTCAGCTTTCTTT.